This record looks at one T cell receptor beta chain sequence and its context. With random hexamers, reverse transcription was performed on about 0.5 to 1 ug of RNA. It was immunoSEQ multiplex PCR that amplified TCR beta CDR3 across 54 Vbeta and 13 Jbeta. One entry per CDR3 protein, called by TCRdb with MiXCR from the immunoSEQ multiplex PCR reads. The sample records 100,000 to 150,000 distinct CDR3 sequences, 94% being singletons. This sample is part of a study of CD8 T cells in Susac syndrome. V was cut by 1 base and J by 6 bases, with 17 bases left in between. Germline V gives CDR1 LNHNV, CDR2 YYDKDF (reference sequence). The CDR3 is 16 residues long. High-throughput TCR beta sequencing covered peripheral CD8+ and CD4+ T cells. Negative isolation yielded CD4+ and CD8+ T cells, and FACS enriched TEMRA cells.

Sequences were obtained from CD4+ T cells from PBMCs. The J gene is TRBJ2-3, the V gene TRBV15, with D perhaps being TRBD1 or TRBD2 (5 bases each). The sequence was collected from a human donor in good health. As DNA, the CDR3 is TGTGCCACCAGCAGAGGTTGGGGACCCAGGCTGGATACGCAGTATTTT. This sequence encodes CATSRGWGPRLDTQYF.